Below, 27 T cell receptor beta chains from the same sample are listed, as sequenced in a study of vaccination and CD4 T cells after COVID-19. Treatment here: approximately 9-day PBMC culture with coronavirus spike peptide pools or control peptides (ViraFEST assay). Their target antigens are unknown. The Oncomine TCR Beta short-read assay was applied to DNA of cultured CD4+ T cells. TCRdb re-analysed the PCR reads in MiXCR, keeping a single row per CDR3 protein. The repertoire includes about 15,000 distinct CDR3 sequences, approximately 53% of them detected once, and around 4% sits in the top ten. The sample was CD4+ T cells from blood, cultured in vitro, taken before SARS-CoV-2 vaccination. The receptors shown here come from a human donor who had recovered from COVID-19.

The V gene is TRBV28, the J gene TRBJ1-6; the D gene is possibly TRBD1 (5 bases). The CDR3 spans 15 residues. V dropped 2 bases and J dropped 3 bases, with 8 bases sitting between them. Germline V CDR1 and CDR2: MDHEN, SYDVKM. CDR3 bases: TGTGCCAGCAGTTTAATCGGACACTATAATTCACCCCTCCACTTT. Amino acid sequence: CASSLIGHYNSPLHF.

For the CDR3, the DNA is TGTGCCAGCAGGGCCGGACGGGCGATCTCTGGAAACACCATATATTTT. This codes for CASRAGRAISGNTIYF. V gene TRBV7-9 combines with J gene TRBJ1-3; D unclear. This CDR3 is built from 16 residues. CDR1 is SEHNR and CDR2 is FQNEAQ in the germline V gene (reference sequence). Trimming left V 6 bases short and J 0 bases short, with 15 bases between.

This chain links TRBV6-1 with TRBJ2-3, with 7 bases identical to TRBD2. Trimming took 6 bases from V and 2 from J; bases not matched to a gene: 11. Germline V gives CDR1 MNHNS, CDR2 SASEGT. The length of the CDR3 is 16 residues. Written as DNA, the CDR3 is TGTGCCAGCAGGGCGTACCTAGCGGCGGACACAGATACGCAGTATTTT. This translates into CASRAYLAADTDTQYF.

Worth noting for this clonotype: One end of the junction fails to match germline, which may point to a read error. The J gene is TRBJ2-7, the V gene TRBV27; D is perhaps TRBD1 or TRBD2 (5 bases each). The CDR3 runs 19 residues. From germline, CDR1 is MNHEY and CDR2 SMNVEV (reference sequence). The CDR3 region is CANSPWGTGAETWSYEQYF. The CDR3 region has the DNA TGTGCCAACAGTCCCTGGGGAACCGGGGCAGAGACGTGGTCCTACGAGCAGTACTTC.

V is TRBV6-1 and J is TRBJ2-7, with D uncertain. Trimming took 4 bases from V and 3 from J, leaving 10 bases between them. CDR3 length equals 13 residues. Germline assignment: CDR1 MNHNS and CDR2 SASEGT. In DNA, the CDR3 is TGTGCCAGCAGTGGATCAGCGTACTACGAGCAGTACTTC. Its translation is CASSGSAYYEQYF.

CDR3 residues: CAISQGAQETQYF. In nucleotides, the CDR3 is TGTGCCATCAGCCAGGGTGCCCAAGAGACCCAGTACTTC. The chain carries TRBV10-3 and TRBJ2-5, with TRBD1 as a possible D gene (5 bases). The CDR3 runs to 13 residues. The V gene lost 6 bases and the J gene lost 1 base, with 9 bases spanning the gap. The germline gives CDR1 ENHRY, CDR2 SYGVKD.

The V call is TRBV20-1, the J call TRBJ2-7; D is possibly TRBD2 (5 bases). Germline V gene sequence: CDR1 DFQATT, CDR2 SNEGSKA (reference sequence). The CDR3 is made up of 10 amino acids. The V end was cut by 6 bases, the J end by 7 bases, with 10 bases between. The CDR3 loop is CSATSGEQYF. Written as DNA, the CDR3 is TGCAGTGCGACCTCGGGGGAGCAGTACTTC.

This clonotype was found a few times. V and J are TRBV28 and TRBJ1-6, with TRBD1 identical over 7 bases. The V gene's germline CDR1 is MDHEN and CDR2 SYDVKM. The CDR3 runs to 17 residues. With 6 bases clipped from V and 9 bases from J, the junction kept 17 bases outside the gene matches. The CDR3 spells CASSSQKTGTAGSPLHF. CDR3 nucleotides: TGTGCCAGCAGCTCTCAAAAGACCGGGACAGCGGGTTCACCCCTCCACTTT.

This clonotype was counted a few times. The chain couples TRBV20-1 to TRBJ2-7, with D possibly matching TRBD2 (6 bases). Per germline, CDR1 DFQATT and CDR2 SNEGSKA (reference sequence). This CDR3 spans 13 amino acids. V was trimmed by 3 bases and J by 2 bases, leaving 11 bases between them. CDR3 DNA sequence: TGCAGTGCTAGTGTTAGCGGAACCTACGAGCAGTACTTC. Translating it yields CSASVSGTYEQYF.

This clonotype was counted between two and nine times. This sequence joins TRBV25-1 and TRBJ1-6, with D possibly matching TRBD1 (6 bases). Germline values: CDR1 MGHDK, CDR2 SYGVNS. The V end lost 1 base, the J end lost 5 bases, and 9 bases lay between the germline ends. The CDR3 covers 15 residues. CDR3 protein: CASSESRGNNSPLHF. CDR3 DNA sequence: TGTGCCAGCAGTGAATCCAGGGGAAATAATTCACCCCTCCACTTT.

V usage is TRBV19 and J usage is TRBJ2-7, with D possibly matching TRBD2 (6 bases). The V end was cut by 5 bases, the J end by 2 bases, with 13 bases between. Germline CDR1 LNHDA, CDR2 SQIVND (reference sequence). The CDR3 contains 14 residues. The CDR3 sequence is CASSYSSGAYEQYF. The CDR3 coding sequence is TGTGCCAGTAGTTATAGTTCGGGGGCCTACGAGCAGTACTTC. Drawing the rest from reference TRBV19 and TRBJ2-7, the complete variable domain is DGGITQSPKYLFRKEGQNVTLSCEQNLNHDAMYWYRQDPGQGLRLIYYSQIVNDFQKGDIAEGYSVSREKKESFPLTVTSAQKNPTAFYLCASSYSSGAYEQYFGPGTRLTVT.

The chain carries TRBV7-9 and TRBJ1-5; TRBD1 might be the D (5 bases). The germline V gene encodes CDR1 SEHNR and CDR2 FQNEAQ (reference sequence). Trimming left V 5 bases short and J 0 bases short, with 20 bases between. This CDR3 is built from 18 residues. CDR3 region: CASSPGVLGQGSNQPQHF. CDR3 bases: TGTGCCAGCAGCCCCGGAGTTTTAGGGCAGGGTAGCAATCAGCCCCAGCATTTT.

The chain couples TRBV20-1 to TRBJ2-4; D is perhaps TRBD1 (5 bases). The CDR3 is made up of 17 amino acids. The ends were cut back, 6 bases at V and 1 base at J, with 22 bases in the middle. The germline CDR1 and CDR2 sequences are DFQATT and SNEGSKA (reference sequence). The CDR3 bases are TGCAGTGCACCGTCGTCCAGGGTCGGTATGGCCAAAAACATTCAGTACTTC. Translated, it gives CSAPSSRVGMAKNIQYF.

This chain uses TRBV27 with TRBJ2-5; tentative D call: TRBD1 (5 bases). CDR3 size: 15 residues. Trimming removed 2 bases from V and 4 bases from J, with 14 bases in between. The germline gives CDR1 MNHEY, CDR2 SMNVEV (reference sequence). The CDR3 coding sequence is TGTGCCAGCAGTTTAAGGGGTTCAAGGGCAGAGACCCAGTACTTC. Amino acid sequence: CASSLRGSRAETQYF.

Relative to its sample, this clonotype is medium-sized (0.01 to 0.1%). This chain joins TRBV15 and TRBJ2-7; 8 bases are a match to TRBD2. This CDR3 spans 12 amino acids. With 8 bases clipped from V and 5 bases from J, the junction kept 5 bases outside the gene matches. The germline gives CDR1 LNHNV, CDR2 YYDKDF (reference sequence). The CDR3 region has the DNA TGTGCCACCGCGAGAGCGGGAGACGAGCAGTACTTC. It specifies CATARAGDEQYF.

The J gene is TRBJ1-1, the V gene TRBV5-4, with TRBD1 as a possible D gene (6 bases). Germline V gene sequence: CDR1 SGHNT, CDR2 YYREEE (reference sequence). The CDR3 sequence is 15 residues long. The germline V and J ends were trimmed by 2 bases and 1 base, with 12 bases remaining between them. CDR3 DNA sequence: TGTGCCAGCAGCTTTCAGACAGGAGAGAACACTGAAGCTTTCTTT. Protein product: CASSFQTGENTEAFF.

This rearrangement joins TRBV7-8 to TRBJ2-5; 11 bases agree with TRBD2. J gave up 5 bases and V 2 bases, and 4 bases lay outside the gene matches. Germline CDR1 and CDR2: SGHVS and FQNEAQ. The CDR3 totals 15 residues. The DNA for the CDR3 is TGTGCCAGCAGCTTAATTGCTAGCGGGGGGGAGACCCAGTACTTC. This encodes CASSLIASGGETQYF.

V gene TRBV27 combines with J gene TRBJ2-3; 13 bases fit TRBD2. This CDR3 is 16 amino acids long. Germline V gives CDR1 MNHEY, CDR2 SMNVEV (reference sequence). With V trimmed by 6 bases and J by 1 base, 4 bases remained unmatched. As DNA, the CDR3 is TGTGCCAGCAGCCGCGGACTAGCGGGGGGCACAGATACGCAGTATTTT. Translating it yields CASSRGLAGGTDTQYF.

This clonotype was observed a few times. The CDR3 reads CASSFYRGGNQPQHF. In DNA, the CDR3 is TGTGCCAGCAGTTTCTACAGGGGGGGGAATCAGCCCCAGCATTTT. This sequence joins TRBV28 and TRBJ1-5, with 8 bases fitting TRBD1. The CDR3 is 15 amino acids. Germline values: CDR1 MDHEN, CDR2 SYDVKM. Trimming at V came to 3 bases and at J to 4 bases, leaving 5 bases not matched to a gene.

The gene calls are TRBV20-1 and TRBJ2-3; the D call may be TRBD1 or TRBD2 (5 bases each). The CDR3 consists of 15 residues. Germline values: CDR1 DFQATT, CDR2 SNEGSKA (reference sequence). Between the trimmed V and J ends, which lost 3 bases and 5 bases, there was a span of 18 bases. CDR3 loop: CSASDPGPRKDTQYF. The DNA of the CDR3 is TGCAGTGCTAGCGACCCGGGACCCCGTAAAGATACGCAGTATTTT.

The sample holds a few counts of this clonotype. V and J are TRBV27 and TRBJ1-2; no definite D call. V was pared by 3 bases and J by 4 bases, with 6 bases between. Germline values: CDR1 MNHEY, CDR2 SMNVEV (reference sequence). This CDR3 contains 12 residues. Written as DNA, the CDR3 is TGTGCCAGCAGTTTCAACGGCTATGGCTACACCTTC. Its protein product is CASSFNGYGYTF.

V gene TRBV20-1 combines with J gene TRBJ1-5; TRBD1 matches at 7 bases. Trimming took 5 bases from V and 4 from J; bases not matched to a gene: 8. Germline loops: CDR1 DFQATT, CDR2 SNEGSKA (reference sequence). This CDR3 is built from 14 residues. CDR3: CSALSGTANQPQHF. The DNA of the CDR3 is TGCAGTGCTCTAAGCGGGACAGCTAATCAGCCCCAGCATTTT.

This clonotype was seen more than once but under ten times. The chain joins TRBV7-2 to TRBJ2-5; the D is unclear. Trimming took off 4 bases at V and 2 bases at J, with 11 bases between the two ends. There are 14 residues in the CDR3. Germline CDR1 SGHTA, CDR2 FQGNSA. In nucleotides, the CDR3 is TGTGCCAGCAGCTCGAACGGGCTGCAAGAGACCCAGTACTTC. Translated: CASSSNGLQETQYF.

V is TRBV7-9 and J is TRBJ1-1; the D gene is possibly TRBD1 (6 bases). The CDR3 has 15 amino acids. The germline CDR1 and CDR2 sequences are SEHNR and FQNEAQ (reference sequence). Trimming left V 2 bases short and J 4 bases short, with 14 bases between. This chain's CDR3 is CASSLLNQGSTEAFF. Here the CDR3 DNA reads TGTGCCAGCAGCTTATTGAATCAGGGGAGCACTGAAGCTTTCTTT.

This chain connects TRBV20-1 to TRBJ2-1, with 9 bases lining up with TRBD2. The germline CDR1 and CDR2 sequences are DFQATT and SNEGSKA (reference sequence). Germline trimming cut 5 bases from V and 6 bases from J; bases unmatched to any gene: 17. This CDR3 has 17 amino acids. CDR3 region: CSAQMDGGGAFFNEQFF. CDR3 nucleotides: TGCAGTGCTCAGATGGATGGCGGGGGGGCCTTTTTCAATGAGCAGTTCTTC.

This clonotype was seen more than once but under ten times. The rearrangement joins TRBV7-2 to TRBJ2-7, with a tentative D call TRBD2 (6 bases). The CDR3 length is 13 residues. V was trimmed by 3 bases and J by 5 bases, leaving 11 bases between them. Germline V gives CDR1 SGHTA, CDR2 FQGNSA. CDR3 DNA: TGTGCCAGCAGCTTTGACGGGAGACACGAGCAGTACTTC. Protein product: CASSFDGRHEQYF.

The V gene is TRBV7-2, the J gene TRBJ1-3; D unclear. This CDR3 is 15 amino acids long. CDR1 and CDR2 (germline): SGHTA, FQGNSA. Trimming removed 4 bases at V and 0 bases at J, with 10 bases between. The CDR3 loop is CASSSQGVSGNTIYF. In DNA form, the CDR3 reads TGTGCCAGCAGCTCGCAAGGAGTCTCTGGAAACACCATATATTTT.